This TCR beta chain was sequenced for a study of T-cell reconstitution after alpha-beta-depleted transplantation in children. Overall study findings and caveats: T-cell numbers and diversity one year post-transplant derived largely from freshly generated T cells. Surviving thymic progenitors and recipient T cells were the source of high TCRbeta diversity at day 60 in some patients. In patients about two months after transplant, alpha-beta T cells reportedly arose from several hundred expanded graft clones.

V lost 1 base to trimming and J lost 7 bases, with 14 bases between them. Per the germline V gene, CDR1 is LGHNA and CDR2 is YSLEER. The CDR3 totals 15 residues. A TCRbeta library incorporating unique molecular identifiers was prepared. Each CDR3 protein gets one entry after TCRdb re-called the PCR reads with MiXCR. Of roughly 490,000 distinct CDR3 sequences in the sample, roughly an eighth are singletons; the top ten hold 14%. This clonotype was seen only a few times. Its matching antigen is unknown. The clonotype originates from a female patient between 2 and 15 years old who had a stem cell transplant for aplastic anemia, so the T cells may come from the graft donor. The chain uses TRBV4-3 and TRBJ1-5, with D possibly matching TRBD1 (6 bases). The input for sequencing was PBMCs, mostly from graft donor cells, taken 180 days after TCRalphabeta/CD19-depleted stem cell transplant. CDR3 amino acids: CASSQVLGGAQPQHF. Written as DNA, the CDR3 is TGCGCCAGCAGCCAAGTTTTGGGGGGCGCCCAGCCCCAGCATTTT.